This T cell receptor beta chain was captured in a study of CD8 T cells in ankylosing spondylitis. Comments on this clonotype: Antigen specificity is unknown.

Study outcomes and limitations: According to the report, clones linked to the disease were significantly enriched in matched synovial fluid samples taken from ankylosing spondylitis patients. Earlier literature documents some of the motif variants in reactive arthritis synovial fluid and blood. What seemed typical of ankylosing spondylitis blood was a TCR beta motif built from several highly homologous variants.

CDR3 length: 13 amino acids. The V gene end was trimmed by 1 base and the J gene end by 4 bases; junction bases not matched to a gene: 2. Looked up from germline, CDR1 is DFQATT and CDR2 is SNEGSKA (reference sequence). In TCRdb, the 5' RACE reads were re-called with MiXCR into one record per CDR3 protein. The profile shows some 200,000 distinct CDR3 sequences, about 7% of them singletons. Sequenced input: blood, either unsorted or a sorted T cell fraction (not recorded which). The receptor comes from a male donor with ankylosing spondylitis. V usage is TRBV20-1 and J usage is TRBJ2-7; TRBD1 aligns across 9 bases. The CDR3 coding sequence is TGCAGTGCTAGAGGGGACAGGGAGTACGAGCAGTACTTC. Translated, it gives CSARGDREYEQYF.